This entry lists 32 T cell receptor beta chains sequenced from one sample in a study of blood T cells in healthy people across ages. Alongside a J-beta primer mix, a sample-barcoded 5' primer served in a second PCR lasting about 6 to 12 cycles. TCRdb passed the 5' RACE reads through MiXCR, listing each CDR3 protein once. The profile shows nearly 800,000 distinct CDR3 sequences, approximately 53% of them singletons. The source material was blood. The receptor set was obtained from a man aged 40-49 years in good health.

This clonotype was counted only a few times. The chain employs TRBV7-6 and TRBJ2-6, with D possibly being TRBD2 (5 bases). The CDR3 has 18 residues. V was cut by 0 bases and J by 0 bases, with 12 bases left in between. Germline V gives CDR1 SGHVS, CDR2 FNYEAQ. CDR3 DNA: TGTGCCAGCAGCTTAGCGGCGAGGGTGGGCTCTGGGGCCAACGTCCTGACTTTC. The encoded protein is CASSLAARVGSGANVLTF.

The chain is built from TRBV6-2 or TRBV6-3 and TRBJ1-2; D is unresolved. There are 14 residues in the CDR3. Between the trimmed V and J ends, which lost 5 bases and 6 bases, there was a span of 16 bases. CDR1 is MNHEY and CDR2 is SVGEGT in the germline V gene. CDR3 DNA sequence: TGTGCCAGCAGTGATACCGGCCCGAGCGATGGCTACACCTTC. Protein: CASSDTGPSDGYTF.

The CDR3 is CASTPGDSRNTEAFF. The CDR3 DNA is TGCGCCAGCACCCCTGGGGACAGCAGGAACACTGAAGCTTTCTTT. This chain uses TRBV5-1 with TRBJ1-1; 7 bases fit TRBD1. CDR1 SGHRS and CDR2 YFSETQ come from the germline V gene. The CDR3 totals 15 residues. V lost 6 bases, J lost 1 base, and 9 bases stayed unmatched.

The gene calls are TRBV3-1 and TRBJ1-2; the D gene is possibly TRBD1 (5 bases). V lost 0 bases, J lost 2 bases, and 7 bases lay in between. The CDR3 runs 14 residues. The germline V gene has CDR1 LGHDT and CDR2 YNNKEL (reference sequence). CDR3 DNA: TGTGCCAGCAGCCAAGATTCAGGGAACTATGGCTACACCTTC. Translating gives CASSQDSGNYGYTF.

This clonotype came up a few times. The chain joins TRBV6-1 to TRBJ2-7, with 8 bases aligning to TRBD1. V shed 6 bases and J 3 bases; nucleotides not matched to a gene: 4. Looked up from germline, CDR1 is MNHNS and CDR2 is SASEGT. This CDR3 has 13 residues. The chain's CDR3 is CASRGQGRYEQYF. The CDR3 DNA is TGTGCCAGCAGAGGACAGGGTCGCTACGAGCAGTACTTC.

The chain couples TRBV7-2 to TRBJ2-1; D perhaps matches TRBD2 (5 bases). TRBJ2-7 matches the DNA end more closely, so the J call is doubtful. Per the germline V gene, CDR1 is SGHTA and CDR2 is FQGNSA. CDR3 size: 15 residues. This chain's CDR3 is CASSNSVSSYNEQYF. The CDR3 DNA sequence: TGTGCCAGCAGCAATAGCGTAAGCTCCTACAATGAGCAGTACTTC.

The rearrangement joins TRBV20-1 to TRBJ2-7, with D possibly matching TRBD2 (5 bases). The CDR3 has 12 amino acids. Germline CDR1 DFQATT, CDR2 SNEGSKA (reference sequence). Trimming cost V 4 bases and J 6 bases, with 13 bases left between them. The chain's CDR3 is CSATSTGCEQYF. CDR3 bases: TGCAGTGCTACCTCCACGGGGTGCGAGCAGTACTTC.

The chain employs TRBV7-9 and TRBJ1-5; D unresolved. Deletions cut 2 bases from V and 2 bases from J, with 7 bases between. This CDR3 comprises 14 residues. Germline assignment: CDR1 SEHNR and CDR2 FQNEAQ (reference sequence). In DNA form, the CDR3 reads TGTGCCAGCAGCTTATCTGACGGCAATCAGCCCCAGCATTTT. This gives the protein CASSLSDGNQPQHF.

In its sample, this clonotype was seen a few times. The CDR3 loop reads CSALRPGTRDEQYF. CDR3 in DNA: TGCAGTGCTCTAAGACCCGGGACCAGAGACGAGCAGTACTTC. The chain uses TRBV20-1 and TRBJ2-4, with D perhaps being TRBD1 or TRBD2 (5 bases each). The J call is uncertain, as TRBJ2-7 better fits the DNA end. Germline V CDR1 and CDR2: DFQATT, SNEGSKA (reference sequence). This CDR3 is built from 14 residues.

This clonotype is a singleton in its sample. The chain uses TRBV14 and TRBJ2-2; D ambiguous. From germline, CDR1 is SGHDN and CDR2 FVKESK. V lost 1 base to trimming and J lost 6 bases, with 15 bases between them. The CDR3 length is 16 residues. The CDR3 region is CASSQGGSVYAGELFF. CDR3 in DNA: TGTGCCAGCAGCCAAGGAGGCTCTGTTTACGCCGGGGAGCTGTTTTTT.

V and J are TRBV20-1 and TRBJ2-3; 7 nucleotides agree with TRBD2. The V gene's germline CDR1 is DFQATT and CDR2 SNEGSKA (reference sequence). The CDR3 length is 16 residues. Trimming cost V 0 bases and J 3 bases; bases outside gene matches: 9. Here the CDR3 reads CSARDLEGGPTDTQYF. In DNA, the CDR3 is TGCAGTGCTAGAGATCTTGAGGGAGGGCCAACAGATACGCAGTATTTT.

J is TRBJ1-4 and V is TRBV7-9, with 8 nucleotides matching TRBD1. Germline V gene data show CDR1 as SEHNR and CDR2 as FQNEAQ (reference sequence). There are 16 residues in the CDR3. V was clipped by 5 bases and J by 6 bases; unmatched bases: 11. The CDR3 region is CASSPWATGDDEKLFF. The CDR3 coding sequence is TGTGCCAGCAGCCCCTGGGCGACAGGGGACGATGAAAAACTGTTTTTT.

The chain combines TRBV7-2 with TRBJ1-1, with D possibly TRBD1 on 6 matching bases. V lost 5 bases and J 1 base, leaving 17 bases between the germline ends. The germline gives CDR1 SGHTA, CDR2 FQGNSA. This CDR3 spans 16 amino acids. The CDR3, as DNA: TGTGCCAGCAGCATCCTACAGGGTTTGCGGAACACTGAAGCTTTCTTT. This codes for CASSILQGLRNTEAFF. Complete variable domain (other parts from reference TRBV7-2 and TRBJ1-1): GAGVSQSPSNKVTEKGKDVELRCDPISGHTALYWYRQSLGQGLEFLIYFQGNSAPDKSGLPSDRFSAERTGGSVSTLTIQRTQQEDSAVYLCASSILQGLRNTEAFFGQGTRLTVV.

J is TRBJ2-1 and V is TRBV3-1; 7 bases align to TRBD2. The CDR3 sequence is 17 residues long. In germline, CDR1 is LGHDT, CDR2 YNNKEL (reference sequence). With 4 bases clipped from V and 8 bases from J, the junction kept 17 bases outside the gene matches. The CDR3 protein is CASSLTTGTTVWDEQFF. The CDR3 bases are TGTGCCAGCAGCCTCACAACCGGGACTACGGTTTGGGATGAGCAGTTCTTC.

The sample holds a few counts of this clonotype. The chain uses TRBV9 and TRBJ2-6; no definite D call. CDR3 length equals 14 residues. Trimming removed 3 bases at V and 0 bases at J, with 4 bases between. Looked up from germline, CDR1 is SGDLS and CDR2 is YYNGEE. Here the CDR3 reads CASSEVSGANVLTF. DNA for the CDR3: TGTGCCAGCAGCGAGGTCTCTGGGGCCAACGTCCTGACTTTC.

This clonotype was counted a few times. This sequence joins TRBV29-1 and TRBJ2-1; 9 bases agree with TRBD2. From germline, CDR1 is SQVTM and CDR2 ANQGSEA. The CDR3 totals 12 residues. The CDR3 DNA sequence: TGCGCTGGTTCTAGCGGGGAGGATGAGCAGTTCTTC. Its translation is CAGSSGEDEQFF.

About this clonotype: A much larger clone differs from this one at a single base, so this may be a read error. The chain recombines TRBV25-1 with TRBJ2-1; D is perhaps TRBD1 (6 bases). The CDR3 is 15 residues long. Germline V gives CDR1 MGHDK, CDR2 SYGVNS. V was clipped by 8 bases and J by 5 bases, with 19 bases between them. CDR3 sequence: CASRQTGSRDNEQFF. CDR3 nucleotide sequence: TGTGCCAGCCGCCAAACAGGGAGCCGCGACAATGAGCAGTTCTTC.

This chain links TRBV7-2 with TRBJ1-2; D may be TRBD1 (6 bases). The V gene's germline CDR1 is SGHTA and CDR2 FQGNSA. V lost 5 bases and J lost 5, with 15 bases in between. The CDR3 sequence is 14 residues long. CDR3 sequence reads: CASSENTGQYGYTF. The CDR3 DNA reads as TGTGCCAGCAGCGAGAATACAGGACAGTATGGCTACACCTTC.

The CDR3: CSVTGRDNEQFF. DNA of the CDR3: TGCAGCGTTACAGGGCGGGACAATGAGCAGTTCTTC. The chain couples TRBV29-1 to TRBJ2-1, with D perhaps matching TRBD1 (6 bases). This CDR3 is built from 12 residues. Between the trimmed V and J ends, which lost 5 bases and 5 bases, there was a span of 10 bases. CDR1 and CDR2 from the germline V gene are SQVTM and ANQGSEA.

CDR3 nucleotide sequence: TGTGCCAGCAGTCTCGGAGGGTCCAGCGAGCAGTACTTC. Protein sequence: CASSLGGSSEQYF. The gene calls are TRBV7-9 and TRBJ2-4, with TRBD2 as a possible D gene (6 bases). Matching the DNA end better, TRBJ2-7 makes the J call doubtful. There are 13 residues in the CDR3. Germline values: CDR1 SEHNR, CDR2 FQNEAQ (reference sequence).

V usage is TRBV14 and J usage is TRBJ1-2; a possible D gene is TRBD1 (5 bases). The germline V gene has CDR1 SGHDN and CDR2 FVKESK. Trimming took 0 bases from V and 5 from J, leaving 22 bases between them. The CDR3 is made up of 18 amino acids. In DNA, the CDR3 is TGTGCCAGCAGCCAAGAACCGTCCGGAAGGGGTTACGAATATGGCTACACCTTC. Protein product: CASSQEPSGRGYEYGYTF.

This clonotype was observed many times. This chain uses TRBV7-2 with TRBJ2-7; TRBD1 matches at 10 bases. The CDR3 is made up of 15 amino acids. V lost 3 bases and J lost 6; bases outside the gene matches: 8. The V gene's germline CDR1 is SGHTA and CDR2 FQGNSA. CDR3 residues: CASSLAGTGAFEQYF. CDR3 sequence (DNA): TGTGCCAGCAGCTTGGCAGGGACAGGGGCATTCGAGCAGTACTTC.

The chain couples TRBV28 to TRBJ2-7, with 7 positions matching TRBD2. The CDR3 is made up of 14 amino acids. Trimming at V came to 7 bases and at J to 8 bases, leaving 14 bases not matched to a gene. The germline V gene encodes CDR1 MDHEN and CDR2 SYDVKM. The CDR3 is CASNLDSGATQQYF. Here the CDR3 DNA reads TGTGCCAGCAACCTAGACAGCGGGGCAACCCAGCAGTACTTC.

The rearrangement joins TRBV7-2 to TRBJ1-3; TRBD1 aligns across 7 bases. The V gene end was trimmed by 6 bases and the J gene end by 2 bases; junction bases not matched to a gene: 4. The CDR3 contains 14 residues. CDR1 is SGHTA and CDR2 is FQGNSA in the germline V gene. DNA for the CDR3: TGTGCCAGCAGTACAGGGGATCCTGGAAACACCATATATTTT. Residues: CASSTGDPGNTIYF.

This chain links TRBV7-3 with TRBJ2-7; no firm D call. Germline V gene sequence: CDR1 SGHTA, CDR2 FQGTGA. V was cut by 2 bases and J by 2 bases, with 10 bases left in between. This CDR3 has 14 amino acids. For the CDR3, the DNA is TGTGCCAGCAGCTTATATCCTGGAACCTACGAGCAGTACTTC. Its protein is CASSLYPGTYEQYF.

This clonotype showed up just once. The rearrangement joins TRBV12-1 to TRBJ2-5; the table's D call of TRBD1 was not tested on the DNA. TRBV12-1 is labeled a pseudogene. The CDR3 contains 15 residues. The CDR3 region has the DNA TGTGCCAGCAGCAGCTTCTGGACAGGGGAAGAGACCCAGTACTTC. This encodes CASSSFWTGEETQYF.

The J gene is TRBJ2-7, the V gene TRBV6-6; 7 positions match TRBD1. Germline assignment: CDR1 MNHNY and CDR2 SVGAGI (reference sequence). The CDR3 length is 13 residues. With V trimmed by 8 bases and J by 4 bases, 8 bases remained unmatched. CDR3 protein: CASGSTGLYEQYF. The CDR3 nucleotides read TGTGCCAGCGGATCGACAGGGCTATACGAGCAGTACTTC.

This clonotype was seen only a few times. The chain carries TRBV20-1 and TRBJ2-3; TRBD2 agrees at 9 bases. The CDR3 runs to 14 residues. Germline loops: CDR1 DFQATT, CDR2 SNEGSKA (reference sequence). Germline trimming cut 5 bases from V and 1 base from J; bases unmatched to any gene: 4. CDR3 sequence (DNA): TGCAGTGCTGACTTAGCGGGGGGCACAGATACGCAGTATTTT. As protein: CSADLAGGTDTQYF.

The sample holds a few counts of this clonotype. The chain recombines TRBV2 with TRBJ1-1, with 7 nucleotides matching TRBD1. CDR1 is SNHLY and CDR2 is FYNNEI in the germline V gene. J gave up 5 bases and V 7 bases, and 10 bases lay outside the gene matches. The CDR3 consists of 14 residues. CDR3 nucleotide sequence: TGTGCCAGCACGGAACAGGGGATCGAAACTGAAGCTTTCTTT. Its translation is CASTEQGIETEAFF.

This clonotype was seen more than once but under ten times. The gene calls are TRBV15 and TRBJ2-5; tentative D call: TRBD2 (5 bases). CDR3 size: 13 residues. Germline-derived CDR1 and CDR2 are LNHNV and YYDKDF (reference sequence). Trimming cost V 5 bases and J 7 bases, with 14 bases left between them. CDR3 protein: CATSQDSGRTQYF. The CDR3 DNA reads as TGTGCCACCAGCCAGGACTCAGGCAGGACCCAGTACTTC.

The rearrangement uses TRBV4-1 and TRBJ1-1, with D possibly being TRBD1 (6 bases). The V gene's germline CDR1 is MGHRA and CDR2 YSYEKL. Trimming left V 0 bases short and J 4 bases short, with 12 bases between. The length of the CDR3 is 15 residues. The CDR3 protein is CASSQDRGGFTEAFF. Written as DNA, the CDR3 is TGCGCCAGCAGCCAAGATAGAGGGGGATTCACTGAAGCTTTCTTT.

V and J are TRBV4-3 and TRBJ1-1; possible D gene TRBD1, 5 bases. V lost 1 base to trimming and J lost 1 base, with 7 bases between them. The CDR3 sequence is 14 residues long. CDR1 is LGHNA and CDR2 is YSLEER in the germline V gene. The CDR3 spells CASSQVTGNTEAFF. CDR3 nucleotides: TGCGCCAGCAGCCAAGTAACAGGGAACACTGAAGCTTTCTTT.